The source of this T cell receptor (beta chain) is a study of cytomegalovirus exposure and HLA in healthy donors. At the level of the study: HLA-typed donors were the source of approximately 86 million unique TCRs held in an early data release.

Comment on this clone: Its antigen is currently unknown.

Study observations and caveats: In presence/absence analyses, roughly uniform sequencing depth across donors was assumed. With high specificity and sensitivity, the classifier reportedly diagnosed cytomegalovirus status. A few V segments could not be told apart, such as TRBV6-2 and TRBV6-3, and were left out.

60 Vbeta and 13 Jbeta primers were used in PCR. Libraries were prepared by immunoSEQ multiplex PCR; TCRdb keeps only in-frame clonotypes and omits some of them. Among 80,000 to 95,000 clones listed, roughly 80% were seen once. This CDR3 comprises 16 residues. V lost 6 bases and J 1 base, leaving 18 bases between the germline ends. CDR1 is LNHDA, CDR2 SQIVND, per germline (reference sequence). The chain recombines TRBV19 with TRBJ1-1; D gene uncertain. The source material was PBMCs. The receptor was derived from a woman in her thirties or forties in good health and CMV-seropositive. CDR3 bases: TGTGCCAGTAGAGGCTTGGAGGTCCCTACGAACACTGAAGCTTTCTTT. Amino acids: CASRGLEVPTNTEAFF.